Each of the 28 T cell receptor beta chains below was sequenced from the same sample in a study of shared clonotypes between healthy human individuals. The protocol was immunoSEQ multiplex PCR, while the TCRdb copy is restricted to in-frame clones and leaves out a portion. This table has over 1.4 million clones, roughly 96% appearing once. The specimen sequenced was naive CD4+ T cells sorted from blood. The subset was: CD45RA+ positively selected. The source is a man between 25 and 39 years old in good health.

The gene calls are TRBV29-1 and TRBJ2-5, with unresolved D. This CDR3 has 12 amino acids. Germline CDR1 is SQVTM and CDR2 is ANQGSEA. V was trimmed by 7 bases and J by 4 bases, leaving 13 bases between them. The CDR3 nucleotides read TGCAGCGCCGCCCAACAAGGAGAGACCCAGTACTTC. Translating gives CSAAQQGETQYF.

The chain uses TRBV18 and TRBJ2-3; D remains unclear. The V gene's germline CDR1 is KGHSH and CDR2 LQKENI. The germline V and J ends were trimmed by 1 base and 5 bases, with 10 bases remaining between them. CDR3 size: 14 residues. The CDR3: CASSPRSVEDTQYF. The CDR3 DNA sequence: TGTGCCAGCTCACCACGATCCGTGGAAGATACGCAGTATTTT. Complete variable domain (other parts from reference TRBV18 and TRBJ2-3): NAGVMQNPRHLVRRRGQEARLRCSPMKGHSHVYWYRQLPEEGLKFMVYLQKENIIDESGMPKERFSAEFPKEGPSILRIQQVVRGDSAAYFCASSPRSVEDTQYFGPGTRLTVL.

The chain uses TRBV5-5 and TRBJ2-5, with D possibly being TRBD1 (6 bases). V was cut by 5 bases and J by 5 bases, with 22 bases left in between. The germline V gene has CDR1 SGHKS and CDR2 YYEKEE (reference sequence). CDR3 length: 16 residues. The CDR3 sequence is CASSLTGIEVWETQYF. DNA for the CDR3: TGTGCCAGCAGTTTAACAGGGATAGAGGTCTGGGAGACCCAGTACTTC.

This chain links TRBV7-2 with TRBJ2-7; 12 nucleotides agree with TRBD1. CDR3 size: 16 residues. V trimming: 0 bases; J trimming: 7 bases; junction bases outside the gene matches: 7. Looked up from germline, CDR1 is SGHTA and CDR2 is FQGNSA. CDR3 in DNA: TGTGCCAGCAGCTTAGCTCCGGGACAGGGGGCTGAAGAGCAGTACTTC. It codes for CASSLAPGQGAEEQYF.

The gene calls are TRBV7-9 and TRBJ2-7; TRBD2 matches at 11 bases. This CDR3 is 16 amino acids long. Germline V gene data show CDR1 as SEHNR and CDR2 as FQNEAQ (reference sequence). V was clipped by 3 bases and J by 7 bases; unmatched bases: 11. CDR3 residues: CASSLDGTSGASEQYF. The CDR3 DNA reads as TGTGCCAGCAGCTTGGACGGGACTAGCGGAGCTTCAGAGCAGTACTTC.

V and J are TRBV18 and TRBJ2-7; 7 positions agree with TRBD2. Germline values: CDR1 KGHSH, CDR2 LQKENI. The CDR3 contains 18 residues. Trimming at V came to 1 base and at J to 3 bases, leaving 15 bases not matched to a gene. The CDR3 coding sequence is TGTGCCAGCTCACCACTAGATAGCGGGCCCAGGCCCAACTACGAGCAGTACTTC. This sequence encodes CASSPLDSGPRPNYEQYF.

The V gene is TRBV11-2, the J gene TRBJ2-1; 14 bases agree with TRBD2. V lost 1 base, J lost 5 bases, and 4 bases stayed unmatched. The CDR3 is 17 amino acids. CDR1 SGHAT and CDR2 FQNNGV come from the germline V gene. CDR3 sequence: CASSLGLAGGPDNEQFF. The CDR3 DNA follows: TGTGCCAGCAGCTTAGGACTAGCGGGAGGGCCAGACAATGAGCAGTTCTTC.

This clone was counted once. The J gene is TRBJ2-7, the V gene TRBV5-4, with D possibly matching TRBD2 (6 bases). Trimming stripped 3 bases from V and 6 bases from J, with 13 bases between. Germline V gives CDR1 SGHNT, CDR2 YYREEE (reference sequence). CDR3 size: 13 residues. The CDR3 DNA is TGTGCCAGCAGCTCGGGACTCCTTGTCGAGCAGTACTTC. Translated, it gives CASSSGLLVEQYF.

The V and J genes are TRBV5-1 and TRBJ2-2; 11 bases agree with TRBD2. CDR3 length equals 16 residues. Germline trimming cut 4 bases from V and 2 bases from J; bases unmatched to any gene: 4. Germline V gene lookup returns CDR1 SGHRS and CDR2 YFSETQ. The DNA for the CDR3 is TGCGCCAGCAGCGAGCTAGCGGGAGGTAACACCGGGGAGCTGTTTTTT. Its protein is CASSELAGGNTGELFF.

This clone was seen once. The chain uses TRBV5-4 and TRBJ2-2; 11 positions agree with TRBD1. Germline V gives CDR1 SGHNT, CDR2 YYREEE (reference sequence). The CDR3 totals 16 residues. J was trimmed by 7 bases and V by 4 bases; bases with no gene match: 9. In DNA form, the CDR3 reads TGTGCCAGCAGCCACGATGGGGACAGGGGGGACGGGGAGCTGTTTTTT. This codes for CASSHDGDRGDGELFF.

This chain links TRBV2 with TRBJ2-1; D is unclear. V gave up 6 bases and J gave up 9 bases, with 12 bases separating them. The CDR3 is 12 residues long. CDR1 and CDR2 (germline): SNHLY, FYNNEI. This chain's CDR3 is CASSFVSGEQFF. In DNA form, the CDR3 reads TGTGCCAGCAGCTTCGTATCTGGTGAGCAGTTCTTC.

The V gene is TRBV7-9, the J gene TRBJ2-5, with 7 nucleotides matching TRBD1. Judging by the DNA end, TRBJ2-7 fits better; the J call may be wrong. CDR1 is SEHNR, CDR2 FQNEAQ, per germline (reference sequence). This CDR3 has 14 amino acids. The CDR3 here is CASSPGQESYEQYF. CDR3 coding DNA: TGTGCCAGCAGCCCAGGACAGGAATCCTACGAGCAGTACTTC.

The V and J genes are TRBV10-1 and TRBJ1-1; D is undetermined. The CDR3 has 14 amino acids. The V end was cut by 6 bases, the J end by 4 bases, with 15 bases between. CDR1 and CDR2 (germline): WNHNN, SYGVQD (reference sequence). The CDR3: CASRGSSPGTEAFF. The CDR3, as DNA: TGCGCCAGCAGGGGGTCATCCCCGGGCACTGAAGCTTTCTTT.

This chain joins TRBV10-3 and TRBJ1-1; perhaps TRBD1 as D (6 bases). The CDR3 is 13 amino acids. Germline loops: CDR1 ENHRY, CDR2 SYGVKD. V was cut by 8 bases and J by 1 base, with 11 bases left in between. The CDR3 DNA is TGTGCCATCTCCCCGACAGGGAACACTGAAGCTTTCTTT. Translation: CAISPTGNTEAFF.

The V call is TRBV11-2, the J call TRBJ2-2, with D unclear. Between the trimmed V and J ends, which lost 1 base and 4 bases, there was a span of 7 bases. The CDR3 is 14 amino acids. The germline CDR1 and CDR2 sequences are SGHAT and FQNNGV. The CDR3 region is CASSLGRGTGELFF. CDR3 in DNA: TGTGCCAGCAGCTTAGGTCGCGGCACCGGGGAGCTGTTTTTT.

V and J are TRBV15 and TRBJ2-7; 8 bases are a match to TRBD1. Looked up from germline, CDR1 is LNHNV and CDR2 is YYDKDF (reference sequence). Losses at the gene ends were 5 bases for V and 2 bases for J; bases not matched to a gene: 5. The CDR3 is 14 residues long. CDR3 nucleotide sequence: TGTGCCACCAGCGGCAGGGGGCTGACCTACGAGCAGTACTTC. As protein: CATSGRGLTYEQYF. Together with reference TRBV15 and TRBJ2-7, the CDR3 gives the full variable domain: DAMVIQNPRYQVTQFGKPVTLSCSQTLNHNVMYWYQQKSSQAPKLLFHYYDKDFNNEADTPDNFQSRRPNTSFCFLDIRSPGLGDTAMYLCATSGRGLTYEQYFGPGTRLTVT.

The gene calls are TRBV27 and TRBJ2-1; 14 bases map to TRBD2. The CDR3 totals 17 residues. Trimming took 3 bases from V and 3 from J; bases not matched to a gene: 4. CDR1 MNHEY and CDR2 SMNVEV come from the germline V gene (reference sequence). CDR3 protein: CASSLRLAGGNYNEQFF. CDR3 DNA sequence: TGTGCCAGCAGTTTGAGACTAGCGGGAGGGAACTACAATGAGCAGTTCTTC.

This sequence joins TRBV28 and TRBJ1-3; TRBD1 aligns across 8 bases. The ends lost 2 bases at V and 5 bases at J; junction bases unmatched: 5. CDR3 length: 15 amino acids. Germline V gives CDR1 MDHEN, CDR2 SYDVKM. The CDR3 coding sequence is TGTGCCAGCAGTTTAACAGGGGGTGGTAGAAACACCATATATTTT. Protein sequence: CASSLTGGGRNTIYF.

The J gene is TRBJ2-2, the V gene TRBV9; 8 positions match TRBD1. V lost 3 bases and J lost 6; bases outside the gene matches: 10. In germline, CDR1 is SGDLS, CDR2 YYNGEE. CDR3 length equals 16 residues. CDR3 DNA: TGTGCCAGCAGCGCACGGACAGGGTCCCCCGCCGGGGAGCTGTTTTTT. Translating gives CASSARTGSPAGELFF. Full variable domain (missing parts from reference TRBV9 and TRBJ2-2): DSGVTQTPKHLITATGQRVTLRCSPRSGDLSVYWYQQSLDQGLQFLIQYYNGEERAKGNILERFSAQQFPDLHSELNLSSLELGDSALYFCASSARTGSPAGELFFGEGSRLTVL.

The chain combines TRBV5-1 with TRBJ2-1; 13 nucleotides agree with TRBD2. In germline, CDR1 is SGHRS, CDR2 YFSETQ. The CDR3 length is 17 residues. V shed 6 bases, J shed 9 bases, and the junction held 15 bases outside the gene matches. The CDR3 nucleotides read TGCGCCAGCATCGACAGGACTAGCGGGAGCGGGGCGGGTGAGCAGTTCTTC. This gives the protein CASIDRTSGSGAGEQFF.

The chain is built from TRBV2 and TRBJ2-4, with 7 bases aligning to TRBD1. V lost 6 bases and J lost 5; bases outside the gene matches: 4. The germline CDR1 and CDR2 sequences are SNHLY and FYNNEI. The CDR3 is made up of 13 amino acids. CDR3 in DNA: TGTGCCAGCAGGCCTGACAGGGAAAACATTCAGTACTTC. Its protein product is CASRPDRENIQYF.

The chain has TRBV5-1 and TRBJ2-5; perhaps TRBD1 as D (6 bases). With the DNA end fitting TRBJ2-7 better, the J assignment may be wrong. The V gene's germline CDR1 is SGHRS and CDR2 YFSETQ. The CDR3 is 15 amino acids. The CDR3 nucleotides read TGCGCCAGCAGCAGGGGTCAGGGGAACATCTACGAGCAGTACTTC. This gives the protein CASSRGQGNIYEQYF.

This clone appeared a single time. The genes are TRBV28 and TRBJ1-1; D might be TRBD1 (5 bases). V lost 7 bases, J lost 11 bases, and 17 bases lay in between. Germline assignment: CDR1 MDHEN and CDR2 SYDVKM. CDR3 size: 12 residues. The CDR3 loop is CASKIRDGRAFF. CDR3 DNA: TGTGCCAGCAAAATCCGGGACGGGAGGGCTTTCTTT.

The CDR3 sequence is CASTIGSSGRFNEQFF. The CDR3 DNA follows: TGTGCCAGCACCATAGGGTCTAGCGGGAGATTCAATGAGCAGTTCTTC. This chain links TRBV5-4 with TRBJ2-1; 10 nucleotides line up with TRBD2. CDR1 and CDR2 (germline): SGHNT, YYREEE (reference sequence). The junction had 12 bases not matched to a gene; V was cut back by 6 bases and J by 6 bases. The CDR3 spans 16 residues.

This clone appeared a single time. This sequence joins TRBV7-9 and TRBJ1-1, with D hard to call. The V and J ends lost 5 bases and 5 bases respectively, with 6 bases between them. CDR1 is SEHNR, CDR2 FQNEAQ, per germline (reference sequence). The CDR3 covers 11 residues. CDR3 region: CASSTGTEAFF. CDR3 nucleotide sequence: TGTGCCAGCAGCACCGGGACTGAAGCTTTCTTT.

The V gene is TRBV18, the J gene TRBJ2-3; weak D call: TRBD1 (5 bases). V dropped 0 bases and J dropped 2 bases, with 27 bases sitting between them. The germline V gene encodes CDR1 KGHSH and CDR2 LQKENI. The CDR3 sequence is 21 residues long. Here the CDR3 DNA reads TGTGCCAGCTCACCACCCATCCGAAGAGACCGTAAAAGGGGCCTCACAGATACGCAGTATTTT. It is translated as CASSPPIRRDRKRGLTDTQYF.

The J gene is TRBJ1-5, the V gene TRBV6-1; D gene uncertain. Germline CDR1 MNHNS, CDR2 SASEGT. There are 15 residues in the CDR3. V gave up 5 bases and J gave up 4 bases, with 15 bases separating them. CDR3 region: CASSPYAGQNQPQHF. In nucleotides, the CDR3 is TGTGCCAGCAGTCCATATGCCGGGCAAAATCAGCCCCAGCATTTT.

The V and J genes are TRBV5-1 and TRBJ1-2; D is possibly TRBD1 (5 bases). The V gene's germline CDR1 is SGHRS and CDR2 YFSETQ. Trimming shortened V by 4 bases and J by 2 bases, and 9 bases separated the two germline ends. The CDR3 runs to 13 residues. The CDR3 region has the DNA TGCGCCAGCAGCATGGACATAAACTATGGCTACACCTTC. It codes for CASSMDINYGYTF.